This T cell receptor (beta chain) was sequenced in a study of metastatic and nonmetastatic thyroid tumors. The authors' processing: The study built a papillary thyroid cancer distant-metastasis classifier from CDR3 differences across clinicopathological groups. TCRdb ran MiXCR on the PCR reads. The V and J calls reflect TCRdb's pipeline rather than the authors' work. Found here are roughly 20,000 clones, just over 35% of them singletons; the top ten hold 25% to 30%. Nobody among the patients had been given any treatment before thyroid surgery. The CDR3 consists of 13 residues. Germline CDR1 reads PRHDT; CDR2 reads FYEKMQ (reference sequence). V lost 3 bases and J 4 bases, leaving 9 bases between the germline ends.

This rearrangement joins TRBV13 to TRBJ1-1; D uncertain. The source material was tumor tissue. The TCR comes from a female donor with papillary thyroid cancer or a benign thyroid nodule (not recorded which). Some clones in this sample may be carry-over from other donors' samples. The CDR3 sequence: CASSFWTPTEAFF. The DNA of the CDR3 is TGTGCCAGCAGCTTCTGGACCCCCACTGAAGCTTTCTTT.